A selection of T cell receptor beta chains follows, all from one sample in a study of cytomegalovirus exposure and HLA in healthy donors. TCRdb's table, derived via immunoSEQ multiplex PCR, lists solely in-frame clones and lacks some. The sample has approximately 160,000 clones, roughly 81% seen once; the top ten hold around 4.8%. Input material: PBMCs. The receptors originated from a girl aged 5-17 years in good health and CMV-seropositive. The CDR3 runs from the conserved cysteine through the conserved F or W. The D gene is left open where the match is weak. The size of a clone is reported for some rows only, either as once, few or many, or as a class for expanded clones.

D: .
size: many
J: TRBJ2-7
V: TRBV4-2
DNA: TGTGCCAGCAGCCAAGATCTCAGGCAAAGCTCCTACGAGCAGTACTTC
CDR3: CASSQDLRQSSYEQYF

D: .
size: .
J: TRBJ1-2
V: TRBV5-6
DNA: TGTGCCAGCAGATCGGTACAGGGCGCTCGTTATGGCTACACCTTC
CDR3: CASRSVQGARYGYTF

D: .
size: .
J: TRBJ2-7
V: TRBV2
DNA: TGTGCCAGCAGTGTCCAGGGGCTCGAGCAGTACTTC
CDR3: CASSVQGLEQYF

D: TRBD1
size: .
J: TRBJ1-2
V: TRBV19
DNA: TGTGCCAGTAGTATCTCCTGGGACAGGGTAAACTATGGCTACACCTTC
CDR3: CASSISWDRVNYGYTF

D: .
size: .
J: TRBJ1-2
V: TRBV2
DNA: TGTGCCAGCAGTGAAGAGGGGGAAGGCTACACCTTC
CDR3: CASSEEGEGYTF

D: TRBD1
size: .
J: TRBJ2-5
V: TRBV6-6
DNA: TGTGCCAGCAGTGACCGGGACAGGCTCCAAGAGACCCAGTACTTC
CDR3: CASSDRDRLQETQYF

D: .
size: .
J: TRBJ1-2
V: TRBV5-4
DNA: TGTGCCAGCAGCTCCGGCTATGGCTACACCTTC
CDR3: CASSSGYGYTF

D: .
size: .
J: TRBJ2-3
V: TRBV9
DNA: TGTGCCAGCAGCGACAGGGTTCCCGGAGATACGCAGTATTTT
CDR3: CASSDRVPGDTQYF

D: TRBD1
size: .
J: TRBJ2-7
V: TRBV15
DNA: TGTGCCACCAGCAGCGCAACAGGGGGCCTCTACGAGCAGTACTTC
CDR3: CATSSATGGLYEQYF

D: TRBD1
size: .
J: TRBJ1-2
V: TRBV18
DNA: TGTGCCAGCTTACCCTCTGAACAGGGGGTATATGGCTACACCTTC
CDR3: CASLPSEQGVYGYTF

D: .
size: .
J: TRBJ1-2
V: TRBV4-1
DNA: TGCGCCAGCAGCCCGACAGGCCTCTATGGCTACACCTTC
CDR3: CASSPTGLYGYTF

D: TRBD2
size: .
J: TRBJ2-2
V: TRBV9
DNA: TGTGCCAGCAGCGTAGAGGGGACTAGCGGGGCAGGCGGGGAGCTGTTTTTT
CDR3: CASSVEGTSGAGGELFF

D: .
size: .
J: TRBJ1-1
V: TRBV19
DNA: TGTGCCAGTAGTAAGAAGTGGGAGGGGACTGAAGCTTTCTTT
CDR3: CASSKKWEGTEAFF

D: TRBD1
size: .
J: TRBJ2-7
V: TRBV2
DNA: TGTGCCAGCAGTATTCAAGACAGGGCCCATTCCTACGAGCAGTACTTC
CDR3: CASSIQDRAHSYEQYF

D: TRBD1
size: .
J: TRBJ1-5
V: TRBV9
DNA: TGTGCCAGCAGCCCTTCCGGGACAGGCAATCAGCCCCAGCATTTT
CDR3: CASSPSGTGNQPQHF

D: .
size: .
J: TRBJ1-1
V: TRBV6-1
DNA: TGTGCCAGCAGAACTGAGGCCCTCCTTGAAGCTTTCTTT
CDR3: CASRTEALLEAFF

D: TRBD1
size: few
J: TRBJ1-1
V: TRBV11-1
DNA: TGTGCCAGCAGCACACGACAGGGTAAGACTGAAGCTTTCTTT
CDR3: CASSTRQGKTEAFF